This T cell receptor (beta chain) was observed in a study of T cells in Graves' hyperthyroidism and ophthalmopathy. V was shortened by 11 bases and J by 0 bases, with 9 bases between the two germline ends. CDR3 length equals 12 residues. Patients were excluded because of uncontrolled infection, other autoimmune disease, pregnancy or lactation. It was RNA transcripts that yielded the amplified TCR beta CDR3 regions. During a first-round RT-PCR of the TCR CDR3, the HTBI primer set was used. TCRdb re-analysed the multiplex PCR reads in MiXCR, keeping a single row per CDR3 protein. This table holds a few hundred thousand distinct CDR3 sequences, approximately 15% found once. Study results and caveats: Clonotypes that were expanded in thyroid above 0.001 mostly appeared in blood too.

This clonotype came up many times. Its antigen remains unknown. What was sequenced was blood. This clonotype was sampled from a young woman with Graves' hyperthyroidism. This chain joins TRBV12-3 or TRBV12-4 and TRBJ2-3, with D unclear. The CDR3 sequence is CADDSSTDTQYF. DNA of the CDR3: TGTGCCGACGATTCTAGCACAGATACGCAGTATTTT.